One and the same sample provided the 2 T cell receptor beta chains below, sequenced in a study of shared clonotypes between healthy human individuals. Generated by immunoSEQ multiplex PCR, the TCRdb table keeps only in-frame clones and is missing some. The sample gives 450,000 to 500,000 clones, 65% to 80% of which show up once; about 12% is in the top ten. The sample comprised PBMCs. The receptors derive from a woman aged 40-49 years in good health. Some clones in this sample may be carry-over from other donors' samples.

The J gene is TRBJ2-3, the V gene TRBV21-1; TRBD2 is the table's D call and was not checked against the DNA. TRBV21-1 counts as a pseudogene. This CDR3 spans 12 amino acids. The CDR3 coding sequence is TGTGCCCTCGGGGGAGAGACAGATACGCAGTATTTT. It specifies CALGGETDTQYF.

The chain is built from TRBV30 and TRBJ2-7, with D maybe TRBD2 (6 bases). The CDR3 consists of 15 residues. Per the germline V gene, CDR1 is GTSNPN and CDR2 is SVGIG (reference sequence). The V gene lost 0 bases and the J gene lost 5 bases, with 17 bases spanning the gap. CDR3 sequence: CAWSVVGGSGHEQYF. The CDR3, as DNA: TGTGCCTGGAGTGTGGTGGGGGGTAGCGGCCACGAGCAGTACTTC.